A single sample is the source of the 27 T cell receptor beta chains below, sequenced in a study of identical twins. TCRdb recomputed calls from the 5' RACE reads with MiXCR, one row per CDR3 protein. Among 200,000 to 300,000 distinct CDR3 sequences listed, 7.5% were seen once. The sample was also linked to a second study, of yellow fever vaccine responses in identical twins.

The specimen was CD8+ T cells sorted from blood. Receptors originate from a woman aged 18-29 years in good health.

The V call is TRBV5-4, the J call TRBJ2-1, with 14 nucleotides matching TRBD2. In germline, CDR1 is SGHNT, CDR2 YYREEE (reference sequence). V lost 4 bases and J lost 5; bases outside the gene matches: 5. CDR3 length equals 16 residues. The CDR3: CASSRGTSGGNNEQFF. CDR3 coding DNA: TGTGCCAGCAGCCGCGGGACTAGCGGGGGTAACAATGAGCAGTTCTTC.

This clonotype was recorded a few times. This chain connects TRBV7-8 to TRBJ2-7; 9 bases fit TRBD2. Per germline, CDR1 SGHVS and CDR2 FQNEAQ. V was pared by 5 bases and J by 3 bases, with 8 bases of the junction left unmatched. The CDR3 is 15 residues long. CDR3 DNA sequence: TGTGCCAGCAGCAGTAGCGGGGGAACCTACTACGAGCAGTACGTC. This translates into CASSSSGGTYYEQYV.

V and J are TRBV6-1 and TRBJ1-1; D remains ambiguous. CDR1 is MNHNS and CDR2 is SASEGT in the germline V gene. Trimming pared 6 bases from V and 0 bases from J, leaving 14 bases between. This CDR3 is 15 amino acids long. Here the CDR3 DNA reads TGTGCCAGCAGCCAAAATAGCCCCCTGAACACTGAAGCTTTCTTT. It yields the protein CASSQNSPLNTEAFF.

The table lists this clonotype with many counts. In DNA, the CDR3 is TGTGCCAGCAGCCAAGATGTAGGGAATCCTCAGCCCCAGCATTTT. It is translated as CASSQDVGNPQPQHF. V usage is TRBV3-1 and J usage is TRBJ1-5, with D unresolved. Germline CDR1 is LGHDT and CDR2 is YNNKEL (reference sequence). V dropped 0 bases and J dropped 6 bases, with 12 bases sitting between them. The CDR3 sequence is 15 residues long.

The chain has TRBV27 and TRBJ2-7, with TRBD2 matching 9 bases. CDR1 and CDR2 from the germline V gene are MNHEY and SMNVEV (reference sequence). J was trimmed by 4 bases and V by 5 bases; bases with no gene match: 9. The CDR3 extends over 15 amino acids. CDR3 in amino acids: CASSLGSSGVYEQYV. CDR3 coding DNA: TGTGCCAGCAGTCTGGGATCTAGCGGGGTATACGAGCAGTACGTC.

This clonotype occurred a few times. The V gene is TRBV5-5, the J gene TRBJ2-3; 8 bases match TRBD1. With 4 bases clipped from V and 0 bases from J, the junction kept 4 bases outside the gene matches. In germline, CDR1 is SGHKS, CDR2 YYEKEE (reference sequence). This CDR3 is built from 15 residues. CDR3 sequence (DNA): TGTGCCAGCAGCCGCGGACAGGGTAGCACAGATACGCAGTATTTT. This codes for CASSRGQGSTDTQYF. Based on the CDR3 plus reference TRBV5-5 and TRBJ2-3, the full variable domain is DAGVTQSPTHLIKTRGQQVTLRCSPISGHKSVSWYQQVLGQGPQFIFQYYEKEERGRGNFPDRFSARQFPNYSSELNVNALLLGDSALYLCASSRGQGSTDTQYFGPGTRLTVL.

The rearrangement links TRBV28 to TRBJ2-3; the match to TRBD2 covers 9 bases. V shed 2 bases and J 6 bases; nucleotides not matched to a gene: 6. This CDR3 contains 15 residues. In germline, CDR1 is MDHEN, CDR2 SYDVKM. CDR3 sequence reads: CASSLSGTSLDTQYF. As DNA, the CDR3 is TGTGCCAGCAGTTTAAGCGGGACTAGCCTGGATACGCAGTATTTT.

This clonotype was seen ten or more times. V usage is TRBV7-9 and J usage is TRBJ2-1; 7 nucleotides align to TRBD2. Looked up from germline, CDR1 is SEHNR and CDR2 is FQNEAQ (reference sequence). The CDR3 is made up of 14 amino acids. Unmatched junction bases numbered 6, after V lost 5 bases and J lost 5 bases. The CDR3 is CASSNAGTNNEQFF. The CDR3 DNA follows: TGTGCCAGCAGCAATGCCGGGACTAACAATGAGCAGTTCTTC.

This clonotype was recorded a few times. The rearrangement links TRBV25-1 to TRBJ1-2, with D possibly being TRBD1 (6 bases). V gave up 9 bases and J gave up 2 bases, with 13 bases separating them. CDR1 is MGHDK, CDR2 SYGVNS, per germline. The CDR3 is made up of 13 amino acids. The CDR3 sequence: CASHTGGNYGYTF. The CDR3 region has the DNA TGTGCCAGTCATACTGGGGGCAACTATGGCTACACCTTC.

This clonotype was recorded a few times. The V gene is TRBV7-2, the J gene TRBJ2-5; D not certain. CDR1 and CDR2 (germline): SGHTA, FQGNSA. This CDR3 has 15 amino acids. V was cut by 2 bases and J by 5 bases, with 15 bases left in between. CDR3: CASSLIEPIGETQYF. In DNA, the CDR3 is TGTGCCAGCAGCTTAATTGAACCAATAGGGGAGACCCAGTACTTC.

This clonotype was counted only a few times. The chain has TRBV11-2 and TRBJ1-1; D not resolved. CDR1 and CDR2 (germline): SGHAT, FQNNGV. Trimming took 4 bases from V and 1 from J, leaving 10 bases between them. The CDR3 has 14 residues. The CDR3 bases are TGTGCCAGCAGCTCCGCCGCCCCGAACACTGAAGCTTTCTTT. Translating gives CASSSAAPNTEAFF.

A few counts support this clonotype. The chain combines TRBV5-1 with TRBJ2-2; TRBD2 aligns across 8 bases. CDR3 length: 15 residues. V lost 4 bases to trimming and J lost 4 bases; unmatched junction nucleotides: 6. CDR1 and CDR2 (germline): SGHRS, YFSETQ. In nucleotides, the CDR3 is TGCGCCAGCAGCATCCTGACTAGCGCCACCGGGGAGCTGTTTTTT. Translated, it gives CASSILTSATGELFF.

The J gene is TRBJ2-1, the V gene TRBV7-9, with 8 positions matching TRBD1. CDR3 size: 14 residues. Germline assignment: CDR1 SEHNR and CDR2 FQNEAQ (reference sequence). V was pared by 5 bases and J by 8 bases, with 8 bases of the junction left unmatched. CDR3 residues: CASSPRGQGHEQFF. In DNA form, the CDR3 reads TGTGCCAGCAGCCCTCGAGGACAGGGTCATGAGCAGTTCTTC.

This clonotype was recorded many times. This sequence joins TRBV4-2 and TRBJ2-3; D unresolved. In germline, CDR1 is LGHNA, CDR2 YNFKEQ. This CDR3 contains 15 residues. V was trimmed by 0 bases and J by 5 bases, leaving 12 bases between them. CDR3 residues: CASSQESSLGDTQYF. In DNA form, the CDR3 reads TGTGCCAGCAGCCAAGAGAGCTCCCTCGGAGATACGCAGTATTTT.

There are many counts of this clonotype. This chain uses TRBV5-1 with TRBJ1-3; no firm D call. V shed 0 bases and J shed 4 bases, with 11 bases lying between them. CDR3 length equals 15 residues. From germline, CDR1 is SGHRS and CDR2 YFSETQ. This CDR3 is CASSLAGEGGNTIYF. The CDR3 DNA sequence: TGCGCCAGCAGCTTGGCCGGGGAAGGAGGAAACACCATATATTTT.

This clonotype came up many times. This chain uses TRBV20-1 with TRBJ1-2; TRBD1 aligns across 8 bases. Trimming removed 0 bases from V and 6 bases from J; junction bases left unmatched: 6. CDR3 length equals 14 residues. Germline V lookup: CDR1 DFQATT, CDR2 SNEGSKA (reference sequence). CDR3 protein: CSARDRRTGHGYTF. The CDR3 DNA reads TGCAGTGCTAGAGATCGTCGGACAGGGCATGGCTACACCTTC.

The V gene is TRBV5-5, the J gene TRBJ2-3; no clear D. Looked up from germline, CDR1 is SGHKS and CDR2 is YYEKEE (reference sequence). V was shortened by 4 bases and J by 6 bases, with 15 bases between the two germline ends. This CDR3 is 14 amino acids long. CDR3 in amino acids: CASSLRSPPDTQYF. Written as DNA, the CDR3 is TGTGCCAGCAGCCTCCGATCTCCGCCGGATACGCAGTATTTT.

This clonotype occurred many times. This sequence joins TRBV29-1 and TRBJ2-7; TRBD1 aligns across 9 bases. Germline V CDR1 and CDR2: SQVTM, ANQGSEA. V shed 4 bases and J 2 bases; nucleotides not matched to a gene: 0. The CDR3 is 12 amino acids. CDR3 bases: TGCAGCGTTGGACAGGGGGCCTACGAGCAGTACTTC. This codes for CSVGQGAYEQYF.

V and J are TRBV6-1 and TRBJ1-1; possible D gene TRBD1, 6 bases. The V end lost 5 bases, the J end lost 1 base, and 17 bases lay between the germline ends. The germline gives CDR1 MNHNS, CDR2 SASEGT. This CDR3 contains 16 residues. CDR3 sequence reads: CASSRSLQGQNTEAFF. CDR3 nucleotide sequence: TGTGCCAGCAGTCGATCCCTTCAGGGGCAGAACACTGAAGCTTTCTTT.

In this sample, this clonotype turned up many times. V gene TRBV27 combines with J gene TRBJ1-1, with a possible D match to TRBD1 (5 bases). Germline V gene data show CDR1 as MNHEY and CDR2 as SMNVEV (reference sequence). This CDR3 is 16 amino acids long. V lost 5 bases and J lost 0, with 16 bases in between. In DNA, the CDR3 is TGTGCCAGCAGTACAAACCCGGGACGGATGAACACTGAAGCTTTCTTT. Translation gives CASSTNPGRMNTEAFF.

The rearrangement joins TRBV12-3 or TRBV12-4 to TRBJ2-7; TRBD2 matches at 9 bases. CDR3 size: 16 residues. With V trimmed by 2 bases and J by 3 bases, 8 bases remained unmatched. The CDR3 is CASSLMVAGANYEQYF. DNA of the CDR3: TGTGCCAGCAGTTTAATGGTAGCGGGGGCCAACTACGAGCAGTACTTC.

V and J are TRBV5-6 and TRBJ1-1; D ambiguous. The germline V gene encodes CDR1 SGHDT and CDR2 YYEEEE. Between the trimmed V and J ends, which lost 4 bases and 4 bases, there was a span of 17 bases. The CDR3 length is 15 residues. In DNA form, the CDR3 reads TGTGCCAGCAGCCGCGCCCAGGTGGGGTCCACTGAAGCTTTCTTT. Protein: CASSRAQVGSTEAFF.

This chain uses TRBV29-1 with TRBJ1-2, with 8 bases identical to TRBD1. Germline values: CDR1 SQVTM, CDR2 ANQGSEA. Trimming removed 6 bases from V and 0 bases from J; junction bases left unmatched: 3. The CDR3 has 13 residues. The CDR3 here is CSVWTGPNYGYTF. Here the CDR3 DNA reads TGCAGCGTCTGGACAGGGCCTAACTATGGCTACACCTTC.

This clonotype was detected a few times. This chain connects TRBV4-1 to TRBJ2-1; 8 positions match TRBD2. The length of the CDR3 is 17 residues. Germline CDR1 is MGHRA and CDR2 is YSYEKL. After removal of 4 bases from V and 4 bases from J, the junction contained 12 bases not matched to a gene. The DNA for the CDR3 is TGCGCCAGCAGCCCCAAGGCGTCAGCGGGGGTATACAATGAGCAGTTCTTC. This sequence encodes CASSPKASAGVYNEQFF.

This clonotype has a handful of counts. DNA for the CDR3: TGTGCCAGCAGCTTGGTCGGAAACGCGAACACCGGGGAGCTGTTTTTT. The encoded protein is CASSLVGNANTGELFF. The J gene is TRBJ2-2, the V gene TRBV5-4, with D uncertain. The V end was cut by 0 bases, the J end by 0 bases, with 9 bases between. The CDR3 totals 16 residues. Germline CDR1 is SGHNT and CDR2 is YYREEE (reference sequence).

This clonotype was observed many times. Here the CDR3 DNA reads TGTGCCAGCAGTTTAAGTGGTAATTCACCCCTCCACTTT. Translated, it gives CASSLSGNSPLHF. This rearrangement joins TRBV27 to TRBJ1-6, with D unresolved. The germline V gene has CDR1 MNHEY and CDR2 SMNVEV (reference sequence). V was trimmed by 2 bases and J by 6 bases, leaving 5 bases between them. The CDR3 has 13 amino acids.

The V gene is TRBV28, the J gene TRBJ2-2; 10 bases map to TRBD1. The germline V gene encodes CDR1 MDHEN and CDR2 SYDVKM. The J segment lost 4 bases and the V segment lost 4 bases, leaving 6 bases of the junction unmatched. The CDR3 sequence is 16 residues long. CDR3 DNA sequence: TGTGCCAGCAGTTCGAAGGGACAGGGGATCACCGGGGAGCTGTTTTTT. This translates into CASSSKGQGITGELFF.